Listed below are T cell receptor beta chains from one sample, sequenced in a study of monozygotic twins with inflammatory bowel disease. After re-calling the 5' RACE reads, TCRdb lists one entry per CDR3 protein, DNA absent. The sample is made up of approximately 160,000 distinct CDR3 sequences, and the top ten hold 2.8% of it. Sequenced sample: blood. These receptors all come from a human donor with ulcerative colitis or Crohn's disease, or a healthy co-twin of an affected twin (not recorded which). Both conserved end residues are part of each CDR3. Fields, in order: V gene, J gene, CDR3 protein.

v_call: TRBV7-2; j_call: TRBJ2-1; cdr3_aa: CASSLAPGLAGGRLFF
v_call: TRBV9; j_call: TRBJ2-2; cdr3_aa: CASSVVEGSTGELFF
v_call: TRBV4-1; j_call: TRBJ2-2; cdr3_aa: CASSQPRGPPTGELFF
v_call: TRBV7-3; j_call: TRBJ1-6; cdr3_aa: CASSLTDKVTPLHF
v_call: TRBV28; j_call: TRBJ2-1; cdr3_aa: CASSFSGRPYNEQFF
v_call: TRBV24-1; j_call: TRBJ2-7; cdr3_aa: CATSDPRSSGEQYF
v_call: TRBV5-4; j_call: TRBJ2-7; cdr3_aa: CASSPQTGGNYEQYF
v_call: TRBV24-1; j_call: TRBJ2-1; cdr3_aa: CATSDPTSGRGSYNEQFF
v_call: TRBV7-9; j_call: TRBJ1-1; cdr3_aa: CASSLAAGLNTEAFF
v_call: TRBV18; j_call: TRBJ1-1; cdr3_aa: CASSPPERITEAFF
v_call: TRBV7-3; j_call: TRBJ2-1; cdr3_aa: CASSLSMRERDEQFF
v_call: TRBV5-1; j_call: TRBJ2-2; cdr3_aa: CASSLSRETLARTGELFF
v_call: TRBV11-2; j_call: TRBJ2-4; cdr3_aa: CASSLEKNMQYF
v_call: TRBV24-1; j_call: TRBJ2-7; cdr3_aa: CATSEDPGPRGEQYF
v_call: TRBV7-2; j_call: TRBJ2-5; cdr3_aa: CASSLNGQGAETQYF
v_call: TRBV7-2; j_call: TRBJ1-1; cdr3_aa: CASSLKGGNTEAFF
v_call: TRBV7-7; j_call: TRBJ2-5; cdr3_aa: CASSLDGGDQETQYF
v_call: TRBV27; j_call: TRBJ2-2; cdr3_aa: CASRGTGVPGELFF
v_call: TRBV5-1; j_call: TRBJ2-2; cdr3_aa: CASSLVTGPRAGELFF
v_call: TRBV5-1; j_call: TRBJ2-7; cdr3_aa: CASSLVSGTGQYF
v_call: TRBV4-1; j_call: TRBJ2-7; cdr3_aa: CASSQESSGRSVIYEQYF
v_call: TRBV28; j_call: TRBJ2-3; cdr3_aa: CASTGNRGWYF
v_call: TRBV19; j_call: TRBJ1-5; cdr3_aa: CASSDDRDNYQPQHF
v_call: TRBV15; j_call: TRBJ1-1; cdr3_aa: CATSRAETGNTEAFF
v_call: TRBV28; j_call: TRBJ1-4; cdr3_aa: CASSFSTGSNNEKLFF
v_call: TRBV7-2; j_call: TRBJ2-7; cdr3_aa: CASSQGGRSSFF
v_call: TRBV7-2; j_call: TRBJ1-1; cdr3_aa: CASSYTGGRAFF
v_call: TRBV7-8; j_call: TRBJ2-2; cdr3_aa: CASSRARGTGELFF
v_call: TRBV28; j_call: TRBJ2-1; cdr3_aa: CASTQDIGINEQFF
v_call: TRBV10-3; j_call: TRBJ2-2; cdr3_aa: CAISDSPGQKNTGELFF